A selection of T cell receptor beta chains follows, all from one sample in a study of blood T cell repertoires in COVID-19. Sequencing used immunoSEQ multiplex PCR; TCRdb keeps in-frame clones, though not all of them. The sample yields roughly 68,000 clones, about 90% seen once. The sequenced material came from peripheral blood. The receptor source for this set is a woman aged 55-69 years with COVID-19, enrolled during active disease. The CDR3 runs from the conserved cysteine through the conserved F or W. The order of the fields is clone size, J gene, V gene, D gene, CDR3 DNA, CDR3 protein. A D gene is named only where the DNA matches it firmly. Clone size is given for some rows only: seen once, a few or many times, or a class if the clone is expanded.

>.|TRBJ1-4|TRBV11-2|.
TGTGCCAGCAGCCGGGTCCTAGTAGGAAAACTGTTTTTT
CASSRVLVGKLFF
>.|TRBJ2-1|TRBV18|.
TGTGCCAGCTCACCTAGCGAGTACAATGAGCAGTTCTTC
CASSPSEYNEQFF
>.|TRBJ2-1|TRBV5-1|TRBD2
TGCGCCAGCAGCCCCCGAAGCGGGAGGGCCAATGAGCAGTTCTTC
CASSPRSGRANEQFF
>.|TRBJ2-7|TRBV10-3|TRBD1
TGTGCCATCAGTGGGGGACAGATAGCCGAGCAGTACTTC
CAISGGQIAEQYF
>.|TRBJ1-1|TRBV12-5|TRBD1
TGTGCTAGTGGCCCCGGACAGGGAGTGAACACTGAAGCTTTCTTT
CASGPGQGVNTEAFF
>.|TRBJ2-1|TRBV9|TRBD2
TGTGCCAGCAGCGTAGGTGGCGGGAGAGGGAATGAGCAGTTCTTC
CASSVGGGRGNEQFF
>.|TRBJ2-3|TRBV7-2|TRBD2
TGTGCCAGCAGCCGGTTTGGCGGGGGAGGGACAGATACGCAGTATTTT
CASSRFGGGGTDTQYF
>.|TRBJ1-6|TRBV12-5|.
TGTGCTAGTGGTTTGGTCCTTGGGGTGGGGGAGGGTAATTCACCCCTCCACTTT
CASGLVLGVGEGNSPLHF
>.|TRBJ1-1|TRBV7-2|.
TGTGCCAGCAGCCAGTCCCGGGGAATGGGGAACACTGAAGCTTTCTTT
CASSQSRGMGNTEAFF
>.|TRBJ1-5|TRBV12-3/TRBV12-4|TRBD1
TGTGCCAGCAATACAGGGGAGAATCAGCCCCAGCATTTT
CASNTGENQPQHF
>few|TRBJ2-1|TRBV7-2|TRBD2
TGTGCCAGCAGTGCGACTAGCGGGAGCCACAATGAGCAGTTCTTC
CASSATSGSHNEQFF
>.|TRBJ1-1|TRBV30|.
TGTGCCTGGACGAGGGGGGGCATGAACACTGAAGCTTTCTTT
CAWTRGGMNTEAFF
>.|TRBJ2-1|TRBV18|.
TGTGCCAGCTCTCTACAGGGAATTGTTGGCGATGAGCAGTTCTTC
CASSLQGIVGDEQFF
>.|TRBJ1-1|TRBV30|.
TGTGCCTGGAGTGCAGGGATGTGGAACACTGAAGCTTTCTTT
CAWSAGMWNTEAFF
>.|TRBJ1-5|TRBV7-2|.
TGTGCCAGCAGCTATCAAGACAGTTCTGTGGAGCCCCAGCATTTT
CASSYQDSSVEPQHF
>.|TRBJ1-6|TRBV12-3/TRBV12-4|.
TGTGCCAGCAGCATGGGGCCTTCACCCCTCCACTTT
CASSMGPSPLHF
>few|TRBJ2-2|TRBV6-2/TRBV6-3|TRBD2
TGTGCCAGCAGTTCAGCGGCTAGCGGGATTGGGGAGCTGTTTTTT
CASSSAASGIGELFF
>.|TRBJ2-7|TRBV28|.
TGTGCCAGCAGTTTTTCCTCTACAGGGTCCTACGAGCAGTACTTC
CASSFSSTGSYEQYF
>few|TRBJ2-7|TRBV10-1|TRBD1
TGCGCCAGCAGTGAGTTCGACAGGGTCCACGAGCAGTACTTC
CASSEFDRVHEQYF
>.|TRBJ1-4|TRBV7-8|TRBD1
TGTGCCAGCAGCTTAGGAACAGGGGCGTCTAATGAAAAACTGTTTTTT
CASSLGTGASNEKLFF
>once|TRBJ2-3|TRBV29-1|TRBD2
TGCAGCGGCGAGGCTAGCGGGGGCACAGATACGCAGTATTTT
CSGEASGGTDTQYF
>.|TRBJ2-7|TRBV5-1|TRBD2
TGCGCCAGCAGCTTGTCTCCTAGCGGGGAAGCCTACGAGCAGTACTTC
CASSLSPSGEAYEQYF
>once|TRBJ2-3|TRBV30|.
TGTGCCTGGGCAGGGACTCTAAGCACAGATACGCAGTATTTT
CAWAGTLSTDTQYF
>.|TRBJ2-7|TRBV7-2|TRBD2
TGTGCCAGCAGCCCTGACCGAGGACTAGCGGAGATCTACGAGCAGTACTTC
CASSPDRGLAEIYEQYF
>few|TRBJ1-2|TRBV4-3|.
TGCGCCAGCAGCCAAGAGTCGGCCAGGGGCTATGGCTACACCTTC
CASSQESARGYGYTF
>once|TRBJ2-7|TRBV9|TRBD1
TGTGCCAGCAGCGTGGGGCCGGGACAGGGAACCTACGAGCAGTACTTC
CASSVGPGQGTYEQYF
>.|TRBJ1-1|TRBV4-1|.
TGCGCCAGCAGCCGTGGCCCGGCGGTGAACACTGAAGCTTTCTTT
CASSRGPAVNTEAFF
>.|TRBJ1-6|TRBV5-1|.
TGCGCCAGCAGCTTGGCATCGGAGTCACCCCTCCACTTT
CASSLASESPLHF
>.|TRBJ1-5|TRBV3-1/TRBV3-2|TRBD1
TGTGCCAGCAGCGAGGGGACAGTGCAGGTGCCCCAGCATTTT
CASSEGTVQVPQHF
>.|TRBJ2-1|TRBV29-1|.
TGCAGCGTTGACAGAGACTACGACTATAATGAGCAGTTCTTC
CSVDRDYDYNEQFF